This TCR beta chain was recovered during a study of T cell responses to AZD1222 COVID-19 vaccine. Notes on this clone: Its antigen is unidentified.

From germline, CDR1 is MNHEY and CDR2 SVGAGI. The V gene lost 0 bases and the J gene lost 3 bases, with 9 bases spanning the gap. The CDR3 sequence is 15 residues long. The study's findings and limits: Donors skewed white British and female; clonal diversity was possibly underestimated. Only six people who got AZD1222 tested seropositive at baseline.

Sequenced by immunoSEQ multiplex PCR; TCRdb stores in-frame clones only, minus some. The sample consists of about 140,000 clones, roughly 90% of them appearing once. This material consisted of peripheral blood, taken on day 0 of AZD1222 vaccination. This receptor was obtained from an adult in good health. The genes are TRBV6-5 and TRBJ1-3, with D unresolved. CDR3 nucleotide sequence: TGTGCCAGCAGTTACTCATTTGGGTTTGGAAACACCATATATTTT. This sequence encodes CASSYSFGFGNTIYF.